Listed here is a single T cell receptor beta chain. Its specificity is unknown. This entry comes from a study of vaccination and CD4 T cells after COVID-19. As for the study in general: With a range of 35 to 161, the median interval from diagnosis to drawing post-COVID samples was around 93 days.

The Oncomine TCR Beta short-read assay sequenced DNA from cultured CD4+ T cells. Via MiXCR, TCRdb re-called the PCR reads, giving one row per CDR3 protein. The sample holds just over 20,000 distinct CDR3 sequences, 43% seen once. Indicated treatment: roughly nine-day PBMC culture with coronavirus spike peptide pools or control peptides (ViraFEST assay). The source is a human donor who had recovered from COVID-19. The specimen was CD4+ T cells from blood, cultured in vitro, collected after SARS-CoV-2 vaccination.

The CDR3 sequence: CASTWAKQNQPQHF. CDR3 nucleotide sequence: TGTGCCAGCACATGGGCAAAACAAAATCAGCCCCAGCATTTT. The chain couples TRBV7-3 to TRBJ1-5, with no clear D. CDR3 length: 14 residues. Trimming removed 7 bases from V and 4 bases from J, with 14 bases in between. Per the germline V gene, CDR1 is SGHTA and CDR2 is FQGTGA.